The 14 T cell receptor beta chains listed next were all sequenced from one sample in a study of T cell changes during pregnancy in multiple sclerosis. Here immunoSEQ multiplex PCR was the method, and the copy in TCRdb shows in-frame clones only, minus some. The sample lists just under 60,000 clones; 85% to 95% were seen once. Sequenced material: peripheral blood, taken in the first trimester of pregnancy. All receptors derive from a female donor with multiple sclerosis, enrolled in a pregnancy study.

The J gene is TRBJ1-4, the V gene TRBV9; no reliable D call. V lost 0 bases and J lost 1, with 10 bases in between. This CDR3 is 16 amino acids long. Germline CDR1 is SGDLS and CDR2 is YYNGEE. CDR3 sequence: CASSVDSAGTNEKLFF. The CDR3 coding sequence is TGTGCCAGCAGCGTAGATTCTGCGGGAACTAATGAAAAACTGTTTTTT.

The CDR3 is CASSWTGYTEAFF. Here the CDR3 DNA reads TGCGCCAGCAGCTGGACAGGCTACACTGAAGCTTTCTTT. This sequence joins TRBV5-1 and TRBJ1-1; 7 bases agree with TRBD1. V gave up 3 bases and J gave up 3 bases; unmatched junction bases: 2. Germline CDR1 SGHRS, CDR2 YFSETQ. This CDR3 spans 13 amino acids. The variable domain in full, completed from reference TRBV5-1 and TRBJ1-1, reads KAGVTQTPRYLIKTRGQQVTLSCSPISGHRSVSWYQQTPGQGLQFLFEYFSETQRNKGNFPGRFSGRQFSNSRSEMNVSTLELGDSALYLCASSWTGYTEAFFGQGTRLTVV.

The chain has TRBV7-2 and TRBJ2-1; 11 bases agree with TRBD2. The V segment lost 2 bases and the J segment 2 bases; nucleotides outside the gene matches: 8. The CDR3 totals 18 residues. Germline CDR1 SGHTA, CDR2 FQGNSA. CDR3 in DNA: TGTGCCAGCAGCTTATCCCTCTTAGCGGGGGGGACCTACAATGAGCAGTTCTTC. Its protein product is CASSLSLLAGGTYNEQFF.

The chain carries TRBV4-2 and TRBJ2-6; D is perhaps TRBD2 (5 bases). The CDR3 totals 16 residues. V was shortened by 4 bases and J by 2 bases, with 12 bases between the two germline ends. Germline V gives CDR1 LGHNA, CDR2 YNFKEQ. CDR3 in amino acids: CASSREVGAGANVLTF. The DNA of the CDR3 is TGTGCCAGCAGCCGGGAAGTGGGAGCTGGGGCCAACGTCCTGACTTTC.

This clone was picked up one time. The rearrangement links TRBV19 to TRBJ1-2; D is unclear. The V end was cut by 9 bases, the J end by 0 bases, with 11 bases between. Germline values: CDR1 LNHDA, CDR2 SQIVND (reference sequence). The CDR3 has 13 amino acids. The CDR3 region is CASSSTANYGYTF. In DNA form, the CDR3 reads TGTGCCAGCTCAAGTACAGCTAACTATGGCTACACCTTC.

The chain links TRBV7-2 to TRBJ2-3; 16 bases are a match to TRBD2. CDR3 length: 15 amino acids. The junction had 6 bases not matched to a gene; V was cut back by 5 bases and J by 10 bases. Per the germline V gene, CDR1 is SGHTA and CDR2 is FQGNSA. This CDR3 reads CASSSLGLAGGAQYF. DNA of the CDR3: TGTGCCAGCAGCAGCCTGGGACTAGCGGGGGGGGCGCAGTATTTT.

The rearrangement uses TRBV14 and TRBJ1-1; D is undetermined. CDR1 and CDR2 (germline): SGHDN, FVKESK. The length of the CDR3 is 12 residues. V lost 3 bases and J lost 1, with 3 bases in between. The CDR3, as DNA: TGTGCCAGCAGCCAGAGGAACACTGAAGCTTTCTTT. It is translated as CASSQRNTEAFF. The full variable domain, in which reference TRBV14 and TRBJ1-1 provide the parts outside the CDR3, is EAGVTQFPSHSVIEKGQTVTLRCDPISGHDNLYWYRRVMGKEIKFLLHFVKESKQDESGMPNNRFLAERTGGTYSTLKVQPAELEDSGVYFCASSQRNTEAFFGQGTRLTVV.

The chain recombines TRBV7-2 with TRBJ1-1; 9 nucleotides match TRBD1. From germline, CDR1 is SGHTA and CDR2 FQGNSA. The CDR3 loop spans 14 amino acids. Trimming took 6 bases from V and 0 from J; bases not matched to a gene: 2. The CDR3 loop is CASRTGGVNTEAFF. CDR3 nucleotides: TGTGCCAGCAGAACAGGGGGCGTGAACACTGAAGCTTTCTTT.

The chain uses TRBV29-1 and TRBJ2-1; 12 nucleotides match TRBD2. V lost 3 bases to trimming and J lost 9 bases; unmatched junction nucleotides: 6. This CDR3 is built from 14 residues. CDR1 SQVTM and CDR2 ANQGSEA come from the germline V gene. The CDR3 coding sequence is TGCAGCGTTGACCGACTAGCGGGGGTAGGTGAGCAGTTCTTC. Residues: CSVDRLAGVGEQFF.

This clone was seen a single time. V gene TRBV5-8 combines with J gene TRBJ1-5; weak D call: TRBD1 (5 bases). The CDR3 length is 16 residues. Germline V gene data show CDR1 as SGHTS and CDR2 as YDEGEE. V lost 0 bases and J 2 bases, leaving 12 bases between the germline ends. CDR3 region: CASSLGRGDGNQPQHF. DNA of the CDR3: TGTGCCAGCAGCTTGGGACGGGGGGATGGCAATCAGCCCCAGCATTTT.

The genes are TRBV19 and TRBJ1-6; maybe TRBD1 (5 bases). This CDR3 is built from 14 residues. In germline, CDR1 is LNHDA, CDR2 SQIVND (reference sequence). V was clipped by 1 base and J by 9 bases, with 10 bases between them. CDR3 residues: CASSIGAGGSPLHF. CDR3 coding DNA: TGTGCCAGTAGTATAGGGGCCGGGGGTTCACCCCTCCACTTT.

The chain employs TRBV7-9 and TRBJ2-5; D gene uncertain. The closer fit of TRBJ2-7 to the DNA end suggests the J call may be wrong. This CDR3 is built from 11 residues. Germline CDR1 is SEHNR and CDR2 is FQNEAQ (reference sequence). CDR3 DNA sequence: TGTGCCAGCAGCCGAGCCTACGAGCAGTACTTC. This gives the protein CASSRAYEQYF.

This rearrangement joins TRBV7-6 to TRBJ2-7; D ambiguous. Germline assignment: CDR1 SGHVS and CDR2 FNYEAQ. The length of the CDR3 is 12 residues. The V and J ends lost 2 bases and 5 bases respectively, with 7 bases between them. This CDR3 reads CASSLSANEQYF. The CDR3 bases are TGTGCCAGCAGCTTATCCGCGAACGAGCAGTACTTC.

The chain employs TRBV6-5 and TRBJ1-2, with 9 bases lining up with TRBD1. The V segment lost 5 bases and the J segment 4 bases; nucleotides outside the gene matches: 5. The CDR3 covers 14 residues. Per the germline V gene, CDR1 is MNHEY and CDR2 is SVGAGI. The CDR3 bases are TGTGCCAGCAGTGGAACAGGGGGCACCTATGGCTACACCTTC. This gives the protein CASSGTGGTYGYTF.